The next 22 T cell receptor beta chains were all read from a single sample in a study of cytomegalovirus exposure and HLA in healthy donors. The PCR used 60 Vbeta and 13 Jbeta primers. Sequenced by immunoSEQ multiplex PCR; TCRdb stores in-frame clones only, minus some. The sample includes 80,000 to 100,000 clones, around 75% of them seen just once. Sequenced: PBMCs. These receptors came from a young man in good health and CMV-seropositive.

The chain is built from TRBV7-2 and TRBJ2-3; TRBD2 is a possible D gene (6 bases). Germline V CDR1 and CDR2: SGHTA, FQGNSA. Trimming took off 5 bases at V and 3 bases at J, with 12 bases between the two ends. The CDR3 is made up of 14 amino acids. This CDR3 reads CASSNSGWTDTQYF. CDR3 coding DNA: TGTGCCAGCAGCAACAGCGGGTGGACAGATACGCAGTATTTT.

The chain recombines TRBV5-1 with TRBJ2-1; 12 positions match TRBD2. Germline CDR1 is SGHRS and CDR2 is YFSETQ. This CDR3 region has 16 residues. With 4 bases clipped from V and 8 bases from J, the junction kept 10 bases outside the gene matches. In DNA, the CDR3 is TGCGCCAGCAGCATCCCTCTAGCGGGGGGGCCTGATGAGCAGTTCTTC. This translates into CASSIPLAGGPDEQFF.

In its sample, this clone was seen a few times. The chain joins TRBV6-5 to TRBJ1-1, with D perhaps TRBD1 (5 bases). Germline values: CDR1 MNHEY, CDR2 SVGAGI. This CDR3 has 13 residues. Trimming pared 7 bases from V and 5 bases from J, leaving 14 bases between. CDR3 loop: CASTKGRGTEAFF. The CDR3 nucleotides are TGTGCCAGCACCAAAGGTCGGGGGACTGAAGCTTTCTTT.

V and J are TRBV7-6 and TRBJ2-2; D unresolved. The CDR3 has 13 amino acids. The germline V gene encodes CDR1 SGHVS and CDR2 FNYEAQ. Trimming took 1 base from V and 5 from J, leaving 5 bases between them. The CDR3 nucleotides read TGTGCCAGCAGCTTAGGAGAAACCGGGGAGCTGTTTTTT. This encodes CASSLGETGELFF.

The chain is built from TRBV28 and TRBJ1-5; D is perhaps TRBD1 (6 bases). The germline V and J ends were trimmed by 11 bases and 0 bases, with 20 bases remaining between them. The CDR3 spans 16 residues. CDR1 MDHEN and CDR2 SYDVKM come from the germline V gene. The CDR3 here is CAAERGGVNSNQPQHF. CDR3 coding DNA: TGTGCCGCTGAGCGCGGGGGCGTTAATAGCAATCAGCCCCAGCATTTT.

The chain employs TRBV7-3 and TRBJ1-3; 7 nucleotides line up with TRBD1. V trimming: 3 bases; J trimming: 4 bases; junction bases outside the gene matches: 3. This CDR3 region has 14 residues. Germline V CDR1 and CDR2: SGHTA, FQGTGA. For the CDR3, the DNA is TGTGCCAGCAGCTTGACAGGGTCGGGAAACACCATATATTTT. It codes for CASSLTGSGNTIYF.

The gene calls are TRBV6-5 and TRBJ1-3, with a tentative D call TRBD1 (5 bases). Trimming left V 6 bases short and J 3 bases short, with 9 bases between. The CDR3 length is 13 residues. Germline V gene lookup returns CDR1 MNHEY and CDR2 SVGAGI. This CDR3 reads CASRPRVGNTIYF. The CDR3 bases are TGTGCCAGCAGGCCCAGGGTTGGAAACACCATATATTTT.

This rearrangement joins TRBV19 to TRBJ2-1; weak D call: TRBD2 (7 bases). The V and J ends lost 6 bases and 2 bases respectively, with 17 bases between them. CDR1 LNHDA and CDR2 SQIVND come from the germline V gene (reference sequence). The CDR3 length is 16 residues. DNA for the CDR3: TGTGCCAGTAGCAGTTACGGGGGGCCTCCCTACAATGAGCAGTTCTTC. It yields the protein CASSSYGGPPYNEQFF.

The chain recombines TRBV18 with TRBJ1-4; D call uncertain. The CDR3 runs to 13 residues. Trimming took 6 bases from V and 7 from J, leaving 12 bases between them. From germline, CDR1 is KGHSH and CDR2 LQKENI. The CDR3 sequence is CASSPGDGEKLFF. The CDR3 DNA sequence: TGTGCCAGCTCCCCCGGGGATGGTGAAAAACTGTTTTTT.

V usage is TRBV9 and J usage is TRBJ1-1; 8 bases agree with TRBD1. The germline V gene has CDR1 SGDLS and CDR2 YYNGEE. Trimming at V came to 0 bases and at J to 0 bases, leaving 4 bases not matched to a gene. There are 16 residues in the CDR3. DNA of the CDR3: TGTGCCAGCAGCGTAGGGGACAGGAACATGAACACTGAAGCTTTCTTT. Amino acid sequence: CASSVGDRNMNTEAFF.

This sequence joins TRBV6-5 and TRBJ1-1; 8 bases align to TRBD1. The CDR3 length is 13 residues. Germline values: CDR1 MNHEY, CDR2 SVGAGI. The V and J ends lost 2 bases and 4 bases, in that order; junction bases with no gene match: 0. The CDR3 nucleotides are TGTGCCAGCAGTTACGGACAGGGCACTGAAGCTTTCTTT. As protein: CASSYGQGTEAFF.

CDR3 nucleotide sequence: TGTGCCAGCAGCTTAGGCGGGGGGGCCTACACCGGGGAGCTGTTTTTT. Protein sequence: CASSLGGGAYTGELFF. The chain is built from TRBV7-8 and TRBJ2-2, with 9 bases fitting TRBD2. Germline V gene data show CDR1 as SGHVS and CDR2 as FQNEAQ. The CDR3 covers 16 residues. Trimming removed 1 base from V and 3 bases from J; junction bases left unmatched: 3.

The rearrangement joins TRBV7-6 to TRBJ2-5; 12 nucleotides match TRBD1. The CDR3 sequence is 15 residues long. V was pared by 5 bases and J by 5 bases, with 6 bases of the junction left unmatched. Germline assignment: CDR1 SGHVS and CDR2 FNYEAQ. As DNA, the CDR3 is TGTGCCAGCAGCCCGGGACAGGGGGCGGGCGAGACCCAGTACTTC. Protein sequence: CASSPGQGAGETQYF.

This chain uses TRBV2 with TRBJ2-3, with D tentatively TRBD2 (5 bases). CDR1 and CDR2 from the germline V gene are SNHLY and FYNNEI. V was trimmed by 3 bases and J by 0 bases, leaving 7 bases between them. CDR3 length equals 14 residues. The CDR3 nucleotides are TGTGCCAGCAGTGAGGCTAGCAGCACAGATACGCAGTATTTT. As protein: CASSEASSTDTQYF.

The chain joins TRBV2 to TRBJ2-7; a weak D match, TRBD1 (5 bases). The V gene lost 6 bases and the J gene lost 1 base, with 13 bases spanning the gap. The CDR3 has 14 amino acids. Germline values: CDR1 SNHLY, CDR2 FYNNEI. Here the CDR3 DNA reads TGTGCCAGCAGACAGGAACCCTATTCCTACGAGCAGTACTTC. Its protein product is CASRQEPYSYEQYF.

The chain links TRBV4-2 to TRBJ1-2, with 8 bases aligning to TRBD1. This CDR3 is built from 17 residues. The V gene end was trimmed by 0 bases and the J gene end by 3 bases; junction bases not matched to a gene: 9. Germline V CDR1 and CDR2: LGHNA, YNFKEQ. CDR3 in amino acids: CASSQDGQGTTDYGYTF. CDR3 nucleotides: TGTGCCAGCAGCCAAGACGGACAGGGCACCACGGACTATGGCTACACCTTC.

The CDR3 sequence is CASKTHTGGRSYEQYF. CDR3 nucleotide sequence: TGCGCCAGCAAAACCCACACAGGGGGACGTTCCTACGAGCAGTACTTC. The rearrangement links TRBV10-2 to TRBJ2-7; 8 bases agree with TRBD1. Germline-derived CDR1 and CDR2 are WSHSY and SAAADI. This CDR3 is built from 16 residues. V shed 7 bases and J 1 base; nucleotides not matched to a gene: 12.

Only a few counts were recorded for this clone. The V gene is TRBV5-1, the J gene TRBJ1-5, with a weak D call TRBD1 (6 bases). The V end lost 0 bases, the J end lost 4 bases, and 11 bases lay between the germline ends. Germline-derived CDR1 and CDR2 are SGHRS and YFSETQ. The CDR3 runs 15 residues. For the CDR3, the DNA is TGCGCCAGCAGCTTGGATGGGGACAAGAATCAGCCCCAGCATTTT. Encoded protein: CASSLDGDKNQPQHF.

The chain joins TRBV5-1 to TRBJ2-3, with D perhaps matching TRBD2 (5 bases). The CDR3 spans 14 residues. Germline CDR1 reads SGHRS; CDR2 reads YFSETQ. V dropped 0 bases and J dropped 6 bases, with 11 bases sitting between them. CDR3 coding DNA: TGCGCCAGCAGCTTGGCTTACGGGGTCGATACGCAGTATTTT. Its translation: CASSLAYGVDTQYF.

The J gene is TRBJ1-1, the V gene TRBV5-1; D perhaps matches TRBD1 (6 bases). Between the trimmed V and J ends, which lost 5 bases and 6 bases, there was a span of 14 bases. Looked up from germline, CDR1 is SGHRS and CDR2 is YFSETQ. The CDR3 covers 13 residues. The CDR3 is CASRLQGSPEAFF. DNA of the CDR3: TGCGCCAGCAGACTACAGGGTTCCCCTGAAGCTTTCTTT.

The rearrangement links TRBV5-1 to TRBJ1-4; D not resolved. CDR1 is SGHRS, CDR2 YFSETQ, per germline. The length of the CDR3 is 15 residues. V gave up 0 bases and J gave up 0 bases, with 6 bases separating them. The CDR3 DNA reads TGCGCCAGCAGCTTGGCCCATGCAACTAATGAAAAACTGTTTTTT. Its protein is CASSLAHATNEKLFF.

In this sample, this clone turned up a few times. The gene calls are TRBV21-1 and TRBJ2-3; TRBD2 is the table's D call and was not checked against the DNA. TRBV21-1 is a listed pseudogene. There are 17 residues in the CDR3. The CDR3 spells CASSKKTSGGGTDTQYF. The CDR3 DNA reads TGTGCCAGCAGCAAAAAAACTAGCGGGGGGGGCACAGATACGCAGTATTTT.